A single sample is the source of the 14 T cell receptor beta chains below, sequenced in a study of blood T cell repertoires in COVID-19. Repertoires were generated with immunoSEQ multiplex PCR, while TCRdb's copy carries only in-frame clones and drops some. The sample has 130,000 to 150,000 clones, under 85% seen once. The sample comprised peripheral blood. The origin of the receptors is a human donor in a cohort sampled during active COVID-19.

This chain uses TRBV19 with TRBJ2-1; the match to TRBD1 covers 10 bases. V lost 8 bases, J lost 9 bases, and 13 bases stayed unmatched. Germline V CDR1 and CDR2: LNHDA, SQIVND (reference sequence). The CDR3 runs to 15 residues. The DNA for the CDR3 is TGTGCCAGTCGGGACACGGGACAGGGGTTGAGTGAGCAGTTCTTC. This encodes CASRDTGQGLSEQFF. Using reference TRBV19 and TRBJ2-1 for the parts outside the CDR3, the full variable domain is DGGITQSPKYLFRKEGQNVTLSCEQNLNHDAMYWYRQDPGQGLRLIYYSQIVNDFQKGDIAEGYSVSREKKESFPLTVTSAQKNPTAFYLCASRDTGQGLSEQFFGPGTRLTVL.

V is TRBV7-3 and J is TRBJ2-5, with TRBD2 matching 12 bases. Germline CDR1 is SGHTA and CDR2 is FQGTGA. There are 15 residues in the CDR3. J was trimmed by 5 bases and V by 4 bases; bases with no gene match: 5. The CDR3 DNA reads as TGTGCCAGCAGCTCTAGCGGGGGGGCCCGGGAGACCCAGTACTTC. It yields the protein CASSSSGGARETQYF.

The chain recombines TRBV5-4 with TRBJ2-1; 11 bases align to TRBD2. CDR1 SGHNT and CDR2 YYREEE come from the germline V gene (reference sequence). This CDR3 contains 11 residues. With V trimmed by 4 bases and J by 14 bases, 2 bases remained unmatched. CDR3 nucleotide sequence: TGTGCCAGCAGCATTAGCGGGGGGGAGTTCTTC. Translating gives CASSISGGEFF.

The chain employs TRBV11-3 and TRBJ2-1, with D perhaps TRBD1 (5 bases). Between the trimmed V and J ends, which lost 5 bases and 3 bases, there was a span of 17 bases. CDR1 is SGHNT, CDR2 YENEEA, per germline. The CDR3 spans 16 residues. CDR3: CASSIGSGPGYNEQFF. CDR3 DNA: TGTGCCAGCAGCATTGGTTCAGGGCCCGGCTACAATGAGCAGTTCTTC.

This chain joins TRBV6-2 or TRBV6-3 and TRBJ2-2; a possible D gene is TRBD1 (6 bases). V was trimmed by 6 bases and J by 1 base, leaving 9 bases between them. The CDR3 totals 14 residues. Germline CDR1 MNHEY, CDR2 SVGEGT. CDR3 in DNA: TGTGCCAGCAGCCGACAGGTGAACACCGGGGAGCTGTTTTTT. Translating it yields CASSRQVNTGELFF.

The gene calls are TRBV4-1 and TRBJ2-3, with TRBD2 identical over 16 bases. V gave up 3 bases and J gave up 6 bases; unmatched junction bases: 6. Germline CDR1 and CDR2: MGHRA and YSYEKL. The CDR3 has 17 residues. CDR3 nucleotides: TGCGCCAGCAGCCAGGAGGGACTAGCGGGGGGGATGGATACGCAGTATTTT. Protein: CASSQEGLAGGMDTQYF.

The J gene is TRBJ1-4, the V gene TRBV4-3; D not resolved. Trimming stripped 4 bases from V and 5 bases from J, with 11 bases between. In germline, CDR1 is LGHNA, CDR2 YSLEER. CDR3 length equals 14 residues. The chain's CDR3 is CASSLNPGNEKLFF. Written as DNA, the CDR3 is TGCGCCAGCAGCCTGAATCCAGGAAATGAAAAACTGTTTTTT.

This chain links TRBV4-3 with TRBJ1-2; D is perhaps TRBD1 (6 bases). V was cut by 0 bases and J by 7 bases, with 12 bases left in between. CDR3 size: 14 residues. Germline assignment: CDR1 LGHNA and CDR2 YSLEER. The CDR3 spells CASSQEGAGVGYTF. CDR3 coding DNA: TGCGCCAGCAGCCAAGAAGGTGCAGGGGTTGGCTACACCTTC.

The chain has TRBV29-1 and TRBJ2-2; 7 positions match TRBD2. With 3 bases clipped from V and 4 bases from J, the junction kept 2 bases outside the gene matches. The CDR3 has 13 amino acids. CDR1 is SQVTM and CDR2 is ANQGSEA in the germline V gene. The CDR3, as DNA: TGCAGCGTTGATGGGGGGGGCACCGGGGAGCTGTTTTTT. Amino acids: CSVDGGGTGELFF.

The sample holds a few counts of this clone. V gene TRBV30 combines with J gene TRBJ1-1; D might be TRBD1 (6 bases). The germline V and J ends were trimmed by 5 bases and 7 bases, with 14 bases remaining between them. Germline values: CDR1 GTSNPN, CDR2 SVGIG (reference sequence). The CDR3 totals 12 residues. The CDR3 loop reads CAWGTRTVEAFF. DNA for the CDR3: TGTGCCTGGGGAACAAGGACAGTTGAAGCTTTCTTT.

This chain's CDR3 is CASSIGGLTGGSETQYF. For the CDR3, the DNA is TGTGCCAGTAGTATAGGGGGCCTGACAGGGGGCAGTGAGACCCAGTACTTC. The chain combines TRBV19 with TRBJ2-5, with TRBD1 matching 10 bases. V dropped 1 base and J dropped 5; count of bases not matched to a gene: 10. The CDR3 runs to 17 residues. Germline V gene data show CDR1 as LNHDA and CDR2 as SQIVND (reference sequence). Full variable domain (remainder filled in from reference TRBV19 and TRBJ2-5): DGGITQSPKYLFRKEGQNVTLSCEQNLNHDAMYWYRQDPGQGLRLIYYSQIVNDFQKGDIAEGYSVSREKKESFPLTVTSAQKNPTAFYLCASSIGGLTGGSETQYFGPGTRLLVL.

The chain is built from TRBV6-5 and TRBJ1-5; possibly TRBD1 for D (6 bases). Germline V lookup: CDR1 MNHEY, CDR2 SVGAGI. Trimming shortened V by 5 bases and J by 5 bases, and 16 bases separated the two germline ends. CDR3 size: 15 residues. CDR3 amino acids: CASSTSGTLDQPQHF. CDR3 DNA sequence: TGTGCCAGCAGTACGTCCGGGACACTCGATCAGCCCCAGCATTTT.

The chain couples TRBV19 to TRBJ1-1; D gene uncertain. CDR1 is LNHDA, CDR2 SQIVND, per germline (reference sequence). The CDR3 extends over 14 amino acids. The V end was cut by 3 bases, the J end by 0 bases, with 8 bases between. CDR3 amino acids: CASSIAEVNTEAFF. CDR3 nucleotides: TGTGCCAGTAGTATTGCAGAGGTGAACACTGAAGCTTTCTTT.

The chain joins TRBV4-1 to TRBJ2-1, with 9 bases lining up with TRBD2. Germline V gene lookup returns CDR1 MGHRA and CDR2 YSYEKL. The V gene end was trimmed by 1 base and the J gene end by 7 bases; junction bases not matched to a gene: 8. CDR3 length: 16 residues. DNA of the CDR3: TGCGCCAGCAGCCAAGGAGGGCGGGGGGGCGTTAATGAGCAGTTCTTC. It is translated as CASSQGGRGGVNEQFF.